This T cell receptor beta chain emerged from a study of blood T cell repertoires in COVID-19 (dated by TCRdb to about 2020). For the wider study: Collaborator samples came from the United States, Italy and Spain and covered acute and convalescent phases of COVID-19. The repertoires were released in a freely available public database meant as a resource for research on the immune response to SARS-CoV-2. The samples were drawn from the first 160 participants of the ongoing ImmuneRACE study and from 1,254 subjects provided by 6 global collaborators. Subjects who had been exposed to COVID-19, were actively infected with it, or had recovered from it provided the deeply sampled blood TCRbeta repertoires that made up the dataset. Sample metadata almost always included a de-identified subject ID, COVID-19 status, age in years and sex. Where HLA class I and class II types were available, the types were taken from metadata supplied by the sample provider, not from assay-based typing. The material from the prospective study consisted of cDNA or gDNA derived from T cells, B-cell-depleted T cells, or PBMCs. Overall study results and their limits: The amount of clinical and demographic metadata varied by source and participant and was provided uncurated.

Participants in the prospective study were aged roughly 18 to 100 years, lived in 20 to 30 United States geographic areas, and enrolled through a virtual design. In the prospective study, participants were assigned to cohorts based on the clinical history participants reported in a screening survey and a study questionnaire. Recovered participants in ImmuneRACE Cohort 3 were defined by two consecutive negative NP/OP PCR tests, clearance by a healthcare professional, or resolution of symptoms. In the prospective study, mobile phlebotomists collected whole blood, serum and a nasopharyngeal or oropharyngeal swab from each participant. Participants in the prospective study had the option to provide additional blood draws and questionnaires over a roughly 2-month period. Before DNA extraction, blood samples from the prospective study were shipped at room temperature or frozen. The CDR1 and CDR2 encoded by the germline V gene (reference sequence) are LNHNV and YYDKDF. Clipping removes 4 bases from V and 8 bases from J, with 10 as the unmatched junction base count. The CDR3 goes from the cysteine to the phenylalanine over 14 residues. Only the CDR3 portion is preserved as DNA: 42 bases, with reading frame beginning at the first base.

TCRbeta CDR3 regions were amplified from genomic DNA using the immunoSEQ Assay, a bias-controlled multiplex PCR. The paper's processing steps were these. Within the assay, amplification of reference gene primers was used to estimate how many nucleated cells each sample contained. To quantify the absolute abundance of each unique TCRbeta CDR3 rearrangement, sequence reads were collapsed and filtered. For each sample, productive Simpson clonality was calculated by taking the square root of Simpson's diversity index across productive rearrangements. TCRdb obtained this table from immuneACCESS and retained in-frame rearrangements with V and J assigned. These tables miss some clones; where compared with another copy, unresolved V genes account for less than half of the shortfall, and the remainder is unexplained. V and J calls and clone size are copied from that table; D and trimming were computed from the DNA. The sample table shows 250,000 or so clones, and approximately 84% are seen once. The top ten clonotypes cover 3.4% of the sample.

With respect to this clone: Its antigen is currently not known. Per-base quality was not reported, and no clone a single base away is much larger than it.

The specimen sequenced was PBMCs or T cells enriched from blood (not recorded which). This clonotype was sampled from a man aged 50 to 59 who had recovered from COVID-19. The chain was built from TRBV15 and TRBJ1-2, with 7 bases matching TRBD1. The CDR3: CATSKDRATRGYTF. DNA sequence: TGTGCCACCAGCAAAGACAGGGCCACCAGAGGCTACACCTTC. Extended through the reference TRBV15 and TRBJ1-2 proteins, this CDR3 yields the full variable domain: DAMVIQNPRYQVTQFGKPVTLSCSQTLNHNVMYWYQQKSSQAPKLLFHYYDKDFNNEADTPDNFQSRRPNTSFCFLDIRSPGLGDTAMYLCATSKDRATRGYTFGSGTRLTVV.